What follows are 20 T cell receptor beta chains derived from one specimen sequenced in a study of T cell repertoires in cytomegalovirus infection. TCRdb re-called the reads through MiXCR, storing one row per CDR3 protein. The table shows about 900,000 distinct CDR3 sequences, with approximately 31% occurring only once. Their antigens are not known. Material: cultured CD8+ T cells from PBMCs, obtained from culture after CMV antigen stimulation. These receptors were collected from a human donor in good health (CMV status not recorded). Some clones in this sample may be carry-over from other donors' samples.

In its sample, this clonotype was seen many times. The chain combines TRBV7-2 with TRBJ2-2; D may correspond to TRBD1 or TRBD2 (6 bases each). This CDR3 contains 18 residues. Germline lookup yields CDR1 SGHTA and CDR2 FQGNSA. Between the trimmed V and J ends, which lost 0 bases and 6 bases, there was a span of 20 bases. In DNA, the CDR3 is TGTGCCAGCAGCTTAGCTTCGTACGGGGGCGAAAGGTCCGGGGAGCTGTTTTTT. Translated, it gives CASSLASYGGERSGELFF.

The chain couples TRBV6-2 or TRBV6-3 to TRBJ2-1; maybe TRBD1 (5 bases). Trimming stripped 1 base from V and 9 bases from J, with 10 bases between. The germline V gene encodes CDR1 MNHEY and CDR2 SVGEGT. CDR3 length: 13 residues. DNA for the CDR3: TGTGCCAGCAGTTACTTCACAGGTAGTGAGCAGTTCTTC. It yields the protein CASSYFTGSEQFF.

This clonotype was seen a few times. This rearrangement joins TRBV12-3 or TRBV12-4 to TRBJ1-2; D is ambiguous. The CDR3 spans 13 residues. The V end was cut by 5 bases, the J end by 5 bases, with 12 bases between. The CDR3 is CASSPNLGYGYTF. Here the CDR3 DNA reads TGTGCCAGCAGTCCCAACCTTGGGTATGGCTACACCTTC.

This clonotype was observed a handful of times. Germline is not matched at one junction end, which may reflect a read error. V gene TRBV6-5 combines with J gene TRBJ1-2, with D hard to call. Per germline, CDR1 MNHEY and CDR2 SVGAGI. This CDR3 has 12 residues. CDR3 in DNA: TGTGCCAGCAGTTACTCGAGAGCCTCCGGGCCCTTC. This sequence encodes CASSYSRASGPF.

The chain combines TRBV24-1 with TRBJ2-1; 8 bases agree with TRBD2. The CDR3 loop spans 17 amino acids. The V gene end was trimmed by 3 bases and the J gene end by 5 bases; junction bases not matched to a gene: 11. Germline CDR1 KGHDR, CDR2 SFDVKD. CDR3 in DNA: TGTGCCACCAGTGATCTGCCTCGGGGGGGCCTAGACAATGAGCAGTTCTTC. Protein sequence: CATSDLPRGGLDNEQFF.

This clonotype was found many times. This rearrangement joins TRBV7-2 to TRBJ2-1; the match to TRBD2 covers 11 bases. The CDR3 length is 15 residues. From germline, CDR1 is SGHTA and CDR2 FQGNSA. Germline trimming cut 3 bases from V and 7 bases from J; bases unmatched to any gene: 5. CDR3 amino acids: CASSLLAGGGNEQFF. The CDR3, as DNA: TGTGCCAGCAGCTTGCTAGCGGGGGGCGGGAATGAGCAGTTCTTC.

This clonotype turned up a few times. This chain joins TRBV4-1 and TRBJ1-5, with 8 bases that match TRBD1. This CDR3 comprises 15 residues. With V trimmed by 0 bases and J by 6 bases, 4 bases remained unmatched. Germline lookup yields CDR1 MGHRA and CDR2 YSYEKL. CDR3 DNA sequence: TGCGCCAGCAGCCAAGATGCAGGGGGCAGTCAGCCCCAGCATTTT. Translation gives CASSQDAGGSQPQHF.

A few counts support this clonotype. The chain couples TRBV7-6 to TRBJ1-1; D uncertain. V shed 5 bases and J shed 1 base, with 8 bases lying between them. The V gene's germline CDR1 is SGHVS and CDR2 FNYEAQ. This CDR3 has 13 residues. The CDR3 DNA reads TGTGCCAGCAGCGGGTGGCGGAACACTGAAGCTTTCTTT. Translating it yields CASSGWRNTEAFF.

V gene TRBV6-2 or TRBV6-3 combines with J gene TRBJ2-3; 8 positions match TRBD2. This CDR3 has 16 amino acids. Germline V gene sequence: CDR1 MNHEY, CDR2 SVGEGT. Trimming cost V 2 bases and J 2 bases; bases outside gene matches: 6. The CDR3 bases are TGTGCCAGCAGTTACCGGGGGGGCCGGGTCACAGATACGCAGTATTTT. It encodes CASSYRGGRVTDTQYF.

The chain couples TRBV4-1 to TRBJ2-5; TRBD2 might be the D (6 bases). CDR3 length: 17 amino acids. V gave up 1 base and J gave up 2 bases, with 17 bases separating them. Germline CDR1 is MGHRA and CDR2 is YSYEKL. The CDR3 protein is CASSQAQLIGGQETQYF. The CDR3 bases are TGCGCCAGCAGCCAAGCCCAACTAATCGGGGGTCAAGAGACCCAGTACTTC.

This clonotype was detected many times. The V call is TRBV7-2, the J call TRBJ1-2, with D possibly TRBD1 on 6 matching bases. The CDR3 has 17 residues. CDR1 and CDR2 from the germline V gene are SGHTA and FQGNSA. Trimming stripped 5 bases from V and 0 bases from J, with 19 bases between. DNA of the CDR3: TGTGCCAGCAGCCCATTGTCCTGGACAGCGACTAACTATGGCTACACCTTC. Translation: CASSPLSWTATNYGYTF.

This clonotype was recorded many times. The chain links TRBV10-3 to TRBJ2-7, with D uncertain. The V and J ends lost 4 bases and 2 bases respectively, with 15 bases between them. The CDR3 loop spans 15 amino acids. Germline CDR1 ENHRY, CDR2 SYGVKD. As DNA, the CDR3 is TGTGCCATCAGTGGTACCTCCCGGGCTACCTACGAGCAGTACTTC. As protein: CAISGTSRATYEQYF.

V is TRBV19 and J is TRBJ2-1; the D gene is possibly TRBD1 (6 bases). Germline V gives CDR1 LNHDA, CDR2 SQIVND (reference sequence). The CDR3 is 15 amino acids. Trimming removed 3 bases at V and 9 bases at J, with 18 bases between. The CDR3 DNA reads as TGTGCCAGTAGTATTGATCTCGGGCAGGGGATTGAGCAGTTCTTC. It translates to CASSIDLGQGIEQFF.

The rearrangement uses TRBV6-5 and TRBJ1-6; D ambiguous. CDR3 length equals 15 residues. Between the trimmed V and J ends, which lost 4 bases and 9 bases, there was a span of 16 bases. Germline V CDR1 and CDR2: MNHEY, SVGAGI. CDR3 in amino acids: CASSLVWNSPSPLHF. For the CDR3, the DNA is TGTGCCAGCAGTTTGGTCTGGAATAGTCCTTCACCCCTCCACTTT.

The chain carries TRBV6-1 and TRBJ1-1, with 9 bases matching TRBD1. J lost 3 bases, V lost 7 bases, and 9 bases had no gene match. This CDR3 spans 15 amino acids. The germline V gene has CDR1 MNHNS and CDR2 SASEGT. CDR3 in amino acids: CASIITGTGYTEAFF. The CDR3, as DNA: TGTGCCAGCATTATTACCGGGACAGGGTACACTGAAGCTTTCTTT.

This clonotype was counted between two and nine times. The chain recombines TRBV6-5 with TRBJ2-5; D is ambiguous. V lost 7 bases and J lost 4, with 13 bases in between. The CDR3 totals 13 residues. Germline V gene lookup returns CDR1 MNHEY and CDR2 SVGAGI. The CDR3 loop is CASIPVLGETQYF. CDR3 DNA sequence: TGTGCCAGCATCCCTGTTCTCGGAGAGACCCAGTACTTC.

A few counts support this clonotype. V usage is TRBV6-1 and J usage is TRBJ1-6; D unclear. The CDR3 is 16 residues long. V lost 5 bases and J 11 bases, leaving 22 bases between the germline ends. The germline V gene has CDR1 MNHNS and CDR2 SASEGT. CDR3 residues: CASSSSKGLDRAPLHF. The CDR3 DNA sequence: TGTGCCAGCAGTAGCAGTAAGGGATTGGATCGCGCACCCCTCCACTTT.

The rearrangement links TRBV12-5 to TRBJ2-3, with 10 bases that match TRBD2. The CDR3 is 14 amino acids. Germline V CDR1 and CDR2: LGHNT, FRNRAP. The V segment lost 7 bases and the J segment 5 bases; nucleotides outside the gene matches: 6. This chain's CDR3 is CASAPSGGVDTQYF. Here the CDR3 DNA reads TGTGCTAGTGCTCCTAGCGGGGGTGTAGATACGCAGTATTTT.

The chain carries TRBV7-9 and TRBJ1-6; D unresolved. V dropped 6 bases and J dropped 9 bases, with 18 bases sitting between them. The germline V gene has CDR1 SEHNR and CDR2 FQNEAQ (reference sequence). The CDR3 length is 15 residues. Here the CDR3 reads CASSSDGAEGSPLHF. Written as DNA, the CDR3 is TGTGCCAGCAGTTCGGACGGAGCCGAGGGTTCACCCCTCCACTTT.

This clonotype was seen repeatedly, ten times or more. V is TRBV7-2 and J is TRBJ2-7, with D perhaps given as TRBD1 or TRBD2 (5 bases each). The CDR3 contains 16 residues. Germline V gene lookup returns CDR1 SGHTA and CDR2 FQGNSA. The V and J ends lost 1 base and 0 bases respectively, with 13 bases between them. CDR3 bases: TGTGCCAGCAGCTTAGGCCCCGGGACGGCCTCCTACGAGCAGTACGTC. Residues: CASSLGPGTASYEQYV.